The entry below gives a single T cell receptor beta chain sequence along with its context. This sample was taken from a study of OX40 agonist ivuxolimab in advanced cancers. Background on the study: Given to patients was ivuxolimab, an agonistic anti-OX40 (CD134) antibody.

V lost 6 bases, J lost 3 bases, and 8 bases lay in between. The CDR3 runs to 12 residues. Germline CDR1 reads KGHSH; CDR2 reads LQKENI. Sequencing was performed with immunoSEQ multiplex PCR; in TCRdb, only in-frame clones are kept and a portion is missing. The sample holds about 80,000 clones; roughly 90% are singletons and the top ten take around 0.75%. The receptor was isolated from an adult with an advanced solid tumor such as melanoma, head and neck, liver or kidney cancer. The sequenced sample was CD4+ or CD8+ T cells sorted from blood, obtained in a trial of the OX40 agonist ivuxolimab. The chain links TRBV18 to TRBJ2-5; no firm D call. The CDR3 region is CASSLSKETQYF. As DNA, the CDR3 is TGTGCCAGCTCCCTAAGCAAAGAGACCCAGTACTTC.